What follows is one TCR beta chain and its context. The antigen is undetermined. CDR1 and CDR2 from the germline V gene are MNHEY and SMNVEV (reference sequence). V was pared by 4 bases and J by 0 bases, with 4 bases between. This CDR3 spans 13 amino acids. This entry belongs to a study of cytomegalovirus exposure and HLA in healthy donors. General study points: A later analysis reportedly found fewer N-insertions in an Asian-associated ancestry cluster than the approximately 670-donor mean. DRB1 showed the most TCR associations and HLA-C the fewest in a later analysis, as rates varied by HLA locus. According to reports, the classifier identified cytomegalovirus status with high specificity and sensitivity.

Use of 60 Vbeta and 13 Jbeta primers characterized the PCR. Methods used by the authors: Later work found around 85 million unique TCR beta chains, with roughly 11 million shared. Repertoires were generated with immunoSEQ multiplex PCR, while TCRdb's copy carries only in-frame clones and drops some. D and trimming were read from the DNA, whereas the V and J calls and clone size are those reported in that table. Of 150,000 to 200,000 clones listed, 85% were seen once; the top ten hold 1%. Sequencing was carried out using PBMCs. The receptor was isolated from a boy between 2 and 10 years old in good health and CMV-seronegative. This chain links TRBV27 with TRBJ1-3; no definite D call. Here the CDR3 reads CASSSSSGNTIYF. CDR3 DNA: TGTGCCAGCAGTTCGAGCTCTGGAAACACCATATATTTT.